These 14 T cell receptor beta chains were sequenced from one sample in a study of blood T cells in healthy people across ages. PCR was performed a second time for 7 to 11 cycles using a sample-barcoded 5' primer and a J-beta primer mix. MiXCR was run by TCRdb on the 5' RACE reads, yielding one entry per CDR3 protein. The repertoire includes over 1,300,000 distinct CDR3 sequences, around 59% of them detected once, and 5% to 7% sits in the top ten. The specimen was blood. These TCRs come from a man between 18 and 35 years old in good health.

The chain is built from TRBV10-3 and TRBJ2-7; no clear D gene. CDR1 and CDR2 from the germline V gene are ENHRY and SYGVKD. This CDR3 contains 15 residues. V dropped 2 bases and J dropped 2 bases, with 13 bases sitting between them. For the CDR3, the DNA is TGTGCCATCAGTGAGCCAAAAGACGGAACCTACGAGCAGTACTTC. It specifies CAISEPKDGTYEQYF.

The chain recombines TRBV7-9 with TRBJ1-1, with no clear D. V was clipped by 4 bases and J by 7 bases, with 13 bases between them. CDR3 length equals 13 residues. Germline values: CDR1 SEHNR, CDR2 FQNEAQ (reference sequence). The CDR3 reads CASSSAKEVEAFF. In DNA form, the CDR3 reads TGTGCCAGCAGCTCCGCCAAAGAGGTTGAAGCTTTCTTT.

J is TRBJ2-3 and V is TRBV6-5; D gene uncertain. The CDR3 has 16 residues. The germline V gene encodes CDR1 MNHEY and CDR2 SVGAGI. The V gene lost 5 bases and the J gene lost 3 bases, with 18 bases spanning the gap. The CDR3 nucleotides are TGTGCCAGCAGTCAATCCCGACGGTCCGAAACAGATACGCAGTATTTT. Translation gives CASSQSRRSETDTQYF.

This clonotype was counted only a few times. This sequence joins TRBV27 and TRBJ1-2; no firm D call. This CDR3 region has 11 residues. CDR1 and CDR2 (germline): MNHEY, SMNVEV (reference sequence). CDR3 coding DNA: TGTGCTACGAGGCACAACTATGGCTACACCTTC. This sequence encodes CATRHNYGYTF.

V gene TRBV27 combines with J gene TRBJ2-4; D is perhaps TRBD1 or TRBD2 (6 bases each). Trimming shortened V by 9 bases and J by 13 bases, and 22 bases separated the two germline ends. Germline V gene data show CDR1 as MNHEY and CDR2 as SMNVEV (reference sequence). The CDR3 sequence is 13 residues long. The CDR3 DNA reads as TGTGCCAGTCGGGGGACAAACCTCTATGAGCAGTACTTC. Translation gives CASRGTNLYEQYF.

The V call is TRBV6-5, the J call TRBJ1-2, with a possible D match to TRBD1 (6 bases). The CDR3 consists of 16 residues. Germline assignment: CDR1 MNHEY and CDR2 SVGAGI. V lost 0 bases, J lost 0 bases, and 11 bases lay in between. As DNA, the CDR3 is TGTGCCAGCAGTTACTCGGGACATAGAGCTAACTATGGCTACACCTTC. It codes for CASSYSGHRANYGYTF.

The chain uses TRBV4-1 and TRBJ1-1; D is ambiguous. Between the trimmed V and J ends, which lost 0 bases and 0 bases, there was a span of 8 bases. The germline V gene encodes CDR1 MGHRA and CDR2 YSYEKL. CDR3 size: 15 residues. The chain's CDR3 is CASSQDVGMNTEAFF. In DNA, the CDR3 is TGCGCCAGCAGCCAAGACGTAGGAATGAACACTGAAGCTTTCTTT.

Here the CDR3 reads CASSRSRSGGTDTQYF. CDR3 DNA sequence: TGTGCCAGCAGTCGTTCGAGGAGCGGGGGTACAGATACGCAGTATTTT. This chain links TRBV6-5 with TRBJ2-3; 8 bases are a match to TRBD2. The junction had 10 bases not matched to a gene; V was cut back by 5 bases and J by 3 bases. The CDR3 spans 16 residues. The V gene's germline CDR1 is MNHEY and CDR2 SVGAGI.

The rearrangement uses TRBV6-6 and TRBJ1-2; D gene unclear. Germline values: CDR1 MNHNY, CDR2 SVGAGI (reference sequence). The CDR3 is 14 amino acids. V was shortened by 1 base and J by 5 bases, with 11 bases between the two germline ends. Here the CDR3 reads CASSYYERRYGYTF. As DNA, the CDR3 is TGTGCCAGCAGTTACTACGAGCGGCGTTATGGCTACACCTTC.

The rearrangement links TRBV20-1 to TRBJ2-1, with 9 bases matching TRBD2. Germline V lookup: CDR1 DFQATT, CDR2 SNEGSKA (reference sequence). This CDR3 is 15 amino acids long. The trim removed 3 bases at V and 6 bases at J, leaving 9 bases unmatched. DNA for the CDR3: TGCAGTGCTAGCATCCTGCGGGAGGGCCCCAATGAGCAGTTCTTC. Amino acids: CSASILREGPNEQFF.

The genes are TRBV9 and TRBJ2-4, with D uncertain. Near its end, the DNA agrees better with TRBJ2-7, so the J call may be wrong. Germline assignment: CDR1 SGDLS and CDR2 YYNGEE. The length of the CDR3 is 15 residues. CDR3 in DNA: TGTGCCAGCAGCGTAGATCGGAATTTCAACACCGAGCAGTACTTC. It encodes CASSVDRNFNTEQYF.

This clonotype occurred many times. The genes are TRBV25-1 and TRBJ1-1; 9 bases are shared with TRBD1. The CDR3 sequence is 15 residues long. V lost 6 bases and J lost 1; bases outside the gene matches: 6. Germline V gene lookup returns CDR1 MGHDK and CDR2 SYGVNS. Written as DNA, the CDR3 is TGTGCCAGCAGCCCAACGACAGGGGGGAACACTGAAGCTTTCTTT. Amino acids: CASSPTTGGNTEAFF.

The sample holds many counts of this clonotype. V is TRBV20-1 and J is TRBJ2-4; 9 bases fit TRBD1. From germline, CDR1 is DFQATT and CDR2 SNEGSKA (reference sequence). The trim removed 5 bases at V and 8 bases at J, leaving 10 bases unmatched. The CDR3 has 14 residues. CDR3 region: CSAHRTGGDYIQYF. CDR3 nucleotide sequence: TGCAGTGCTCACCGAACAGGGGGCGACTACATTCAGTACTTC.

This clonotype appeared a single time. The rearrangement joins TRBV7-2 to TRBJ2-6, with D uncertain. With 5 bases removed from V and 0 bases from J, the gap between germline ends came to 8 bases. CDR1 and CDR2 (germline): SGHTA, FQGNSA. The CDR3 length is 15 residues. The CDR3 nucleotides read TGTGCCAGCAGCACCTATCTCTCTGGGGCCAACGTCCTGACTTTC. Translation: CASSTYLSGANVLTF.